This T cell receptor beta chain is drawn from a study of blood T cell repertoires in COVID-19. The CDR3 has 14 residues. V was trimmed by 0 bases and J by 4 bases, leaving 8 bases between them. Germline V gene data show CDR1 as SGHRS and CDR2 as YFSETQ. Profiling relied on immunoSEQ multiplex PCR, and the TCRdb table lists in-frame clones only, not all of them. Of around 250,000 clones in the sample, about 82% were seen once. This study enrolled people aged roughly 18 to 90 from under 25 US geographic areas. Each recovered donor of Cohort 3 presented with two negative PCRs, clearance, or symptom resolution.

The chain has TRBV5-1 and TRBJ2-1; D is ambiguous. Input material: PBMCs or T cells enriched from blood (not recorded which). This receptor was taken from a woman between 50 and 59 years old who had recovered from COVID-19. CDR3 sequence (DNA): TGCGCCAGCAGCTTGGATGCTATATACAATGAGCAGTTCTTC. Amino acids: CASSLDAIYNEQFF.